The present T cell receptor (beta chain) was sequenced within a study of Ad26.COV2.S vaccination and SARS-CoV-2 variants. Study in general: A COV1001 Ad26.COV2.S trial-arm participant provided the sample. Doses of Ad26.COV2.S were injected into muscle once or twice, 56 days apart.

Treatment meaning: about 20 received Ad26.COV2.S at low or high dose, single or two shots; about 5 received placebo; per-sample allocation not given. It was on day 63 after the first vaccine or placebo injection that samples were taken. Some clones are missing from TCRdb's copy, which holds only in-frame ones; the method was immunoSEQ multiplex PCR. The data hold about half a million clones, with 80% to 90% observed a single time. The CDR3 loop spans 13 amino acids. Germline values: CDR1 LGHNT, CDR2 FRNRAP. V lost 5 bases and J lost 9, with 14 bases in between. The specimen was peripheral blood, collected in a trial of Ad26.COV2.S vaccine versus placebo. This receptor was identified in a person aged 18 to 59 who received the Ad26.COV2.S COVID-19 vaccine or a placebo. The V call is TRBV12-5, the J call TRBJ2-1; a weak D match, TRBD2 (5 bases). The CDR3 nucleotides read TGTGCTAGTGGTCCCGGAGGTGCCCTTGAGCAGTTCTTC. It encodes CASGPGGALEQFF.